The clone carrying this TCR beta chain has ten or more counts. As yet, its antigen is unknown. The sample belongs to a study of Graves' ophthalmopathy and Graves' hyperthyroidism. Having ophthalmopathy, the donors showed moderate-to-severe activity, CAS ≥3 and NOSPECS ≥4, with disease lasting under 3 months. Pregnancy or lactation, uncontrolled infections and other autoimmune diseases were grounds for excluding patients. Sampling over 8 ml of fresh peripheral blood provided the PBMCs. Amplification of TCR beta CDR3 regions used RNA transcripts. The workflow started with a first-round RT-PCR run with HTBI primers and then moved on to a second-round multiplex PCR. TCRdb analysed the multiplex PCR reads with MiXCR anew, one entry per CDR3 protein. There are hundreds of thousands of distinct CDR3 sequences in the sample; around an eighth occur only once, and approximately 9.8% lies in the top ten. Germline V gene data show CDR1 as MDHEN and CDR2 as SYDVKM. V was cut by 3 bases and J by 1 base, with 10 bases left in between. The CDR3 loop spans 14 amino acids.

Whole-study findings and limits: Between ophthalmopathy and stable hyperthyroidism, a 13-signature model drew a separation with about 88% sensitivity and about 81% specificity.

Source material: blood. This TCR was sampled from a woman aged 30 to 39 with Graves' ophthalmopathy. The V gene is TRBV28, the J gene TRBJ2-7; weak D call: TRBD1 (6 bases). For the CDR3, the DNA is TGTGCCAGCAGTTTTTGGACAGCATCCTACGAGCAGTACTTC. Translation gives CASSFWTASYEQYF.